A single sample gave rise to the 22 T cell receptor beta chains below, sequenced in a study of Tregs in tolerant kidney transplant recipients (dated by TCRdb to about 2019). Preparation of the library involved the immunoSEQ multiplex PCR assay. Not all clones reach the TCRdb copy of this immuneACCESS table, which keeps in-frame sequences only. Checked studies attribute under half of the gap to unresolved V genes and leave the rest unexplained. The sample records about 69,000 clones, around nine tenths of which are singletons. More than 0.35% of the sample comes from the top ten. The time point label for this specimen denotes: blood sample drawn before combined kidney and bone marrow transplant. The sequences come from CD4+ T cells from blood, collected before the transplant. The receptor source for this set is a human donor who received a combined kidney and bone marrow transplant.

The gene calls are TRBV28 and TRBJ2-5, with D maybe TRBD1 (5 bases). V was pared by 7 bases and J by 5 bases, with 14 bases between. The germline V gene encodes CDR1 MDHEN and CDR2 SYDVKM. The CDR3 runs to 13 residues. The CDR3: CASTPRDSETQYF. CDR3 coding DNA: TGTGCCAGCACCCCCCGTGACAGCGAGACCCAGTACTTC.

The chain links TRBV27 to TRBJ1-2, with 10 bases that match TRBD1. The ends lost 6 bases at V and 5 bases at J; junction bases unmatched: 6. The V gene's germline CDR1 is MNHEY and CDR2 SMNVEV (reference sequence). The CDR3 has 14 residues. The CDR3 reads CASRATGGGYGYTF. CDR3 nucleotides: TGTGCCAGCAGGGCGACAGGGGGCGGTTATGGCTACACCTTC.

This chain joins TRBV28 and TRBJ2-5, with TRBD1 matching 9 bases. Germline CDR1 reads MDHEN; CDR2 reads SYDVKM. The CDR3 covers 14 residues. The trim removed 6 bases at V and 1 base at J, leaving 3 bases unmatched. The DNA for the CDR3 is TGTGCCAGCAGGCTACAGGGGGCCCAAGAGACCCAGTACTTC. It is translated as CASRLQGAQETQYF.

A single count supports this clone. The chain recombines TRBV7-9 with TRBJ2-7, with TRBD1 matching over 10 bases. CDR3 length: 15 residues. Germline CDR1 and CDR2: SEHNR and FQNEAQ (reference sequence). Germline trimming cut 5 bases from V and 3 bases from J; bases unmatched to any gene: 7. The CDR3: CASSKKGTGDYEQYF. CDR3 nucleotides: TGTGCCAGCAGCAAAAAGGGGACAGGGGACTACGAGCAGTACTTC.

The chain recombines TRBV5-5 with TRBJ2-4, with 7 positions matching TRBD1. The V gene end was trimmed by 4 bases and the J gene end by 3 bases; junction bases not matched to a gene: 16. The germline V gene has CDR1 SGHKS and CDR2 YYEKEE (reference sequence). The CDR3 spans 18 residues. The CDR3 sequence: CASSPLGLGGAGKNIQYF. CDR3 DNA sequence: TGTGCCAGCAGCCCGTTGGGGTTAGGGGGCGCAGGCAAAAACATTCAGTACTTC.

CDR3 bases: TGTGCCAGCAGCGTAGATAGCGGGAGGGCCAATGAGCAGTTCTTC. The encoded protein is CASSVDSGRANEQFF. The V call is TRBV9, the J call TRBJ2-1; TRBD2 aligns across 11 bases. Trimming at V came to 0 bases and at J to 6 bases, leaving 2 bases not matched to a gene. This CDR3 has 15 amino acids. Germline loops: CDR1 SGDLS, CDR2 YYNGEE. The full variable domain, in which reference TRBV9 and TRBJ2-1 provide the parts outside the CDR3, is DSGVTQTPKHLITATGQRVTLRCSPRSGDLSVYWYQQSLDQGLQFLIQYYNGEERAKGNILERFSAQQFPDLHSELNLSSLELGDSALYFCASSVDSGRANEQFFGPGTRLTVL.

The chain is built from TRBV13 and TRBJ2-7; a possible D gene is TRBD2 (6 bases). The CDR3 is 15 residues long. V dropped 0 bases and J dropped 2 bases, with 11 bases sitting between them. From germline, CDR1 is PRHDT and CDR2 FYEKMQ (reference sequence). CDR3 sequence reads: CASSLGLRTTYEQYF. In DNA, the CDR3 is TGTGCCAGCAGCTTAGGTCTGAGGACTACCTACGAGCAGTACTTC.

V usage is TRBV27 and J usage is TRBJ2-7; D possibly corresponds to TRBD2 (6 bases). The germline CDR1 and CDR2 sequences are MNHEY and SMNVEV (reference sequence). CDR3 length: 14 residues. V was trimmed by 2 bases and J by 7 bases, leaving 15 bases between them. The CDR3: CASSLVYGSGEQYF. CDR3 DNA: TGTGCCAGCAGTTTAGTTTACGGGAGTGGTGAGCAGTACTTC.

The chain links TRBV5-1 to TRBJ2-1, with TRBD2 identical over 9 bases. Unmatched junction bases numbered 10, after V lost 1 base and J lost 8 bases. This CDR3 region has 16 residues. Germline V gives CDR1 SGHRS, CDR2 YFSETQ. CDR3 residues: CASSLRGASGAYEQFF. CDR3 nucleotides: TGCGCCAGCAGCTTGAGGGGGGCTAGCGGGGCGTATGAGCAGTTCTTC.

The V gene is TRBV9, the J gene TRBJ1-1; D perhaps matches TRBD1 (6 bases). This CDR3 has 13 residues. CDR1 and CDR2 from the germline V gene are SGDLS and YYNGEE. V gave up 0 bases and J gave up 4 bases, with 7 bases separating them. The CDR3 is CASSVGGLTEAFF. The DNA for the CDR3 is TGTGCCAGCAGCGTAGGGGGGCTCACTGAAGCTTTCTTT. Looking up the rest from reference TRBV9 and TRBJ1-1 gives the full variable domain: DSGVTQTPKHLITATGQRVTLRCSPRSGDLSVYWYQQSLDQGLQFLIQYYNGEERAKGNILERFSAQQFPDLHSELNLSSLELGDSALYFCASSVGGLTEAFFGQGTRLTVV.

The chain employs TRBV2 and TRBJ2-7; D gene unclear. This CDR3 spans 16 amino acids. Germline V gives CDR1 SNHLY, CDR2 FYNNEI. Trimming cost V 1 base and J 1 base, with 14 bases left between them. CDR3 nucleotide sequence: TGTGCCAGCAGTGAAGAAGAGCTGAGCAATTCCTACGAGCAGTACTTC. Translation: CASSEEELSNSYEQYF.

The chain combines TRBV5-1 with TRBJ1-4, with D possibly TRBD1 on 5 matching bases. The CDR3 covers 15 residues. Germline assignment: CDR1 SGHRS and CDR2 YFSETQ. With 0 bases removed from V and 7 bases from J, the gap between germline ends came to 13 bases. For the CDR3, the DNA is TGCGCCAGCAGCTTGGGGGTCAGGGAAGCTGAAAAACTGTTTTTT. Residues: CASSLGVREAEKLFF.

This chain joins TRBV6-5 and TRBJ2-1; no clear D. Germline V gives CDR1 MNHEY, CDR2 SVGAGI. This CDR3 contains 11 residues. V gave up 11 bases and J gave up 4 bases, with 9 bases separating them. CDR3 DNA: TGTGCCTCTGAACATTACAATGAGCAGTTCTTC. It is translated as CASEHYNEQFF.

The rearrangement joins TRBV2 to TRBJ1-4; possible D gene TRBD1, 5 bases. Germline assignment: CDR1 SNHLY and CDR2 FYNNEI. This CDR3 spans 15 amino acids. Trimming removed 4 bases at V and 4 bases at J, with 13 bases between. The DNA for the CDR3 is TGTGCCAGCAGTGGAGCGGGGCGAAGTAATGAAAAACTGTTTTTT. Encoded protein: CASSGAGRSNEKLFF. Based on the CDR3 plus reference TRBV2 and TRBJ1-4, the full variable domain is EPEVTQTPSHQVTQMGQEVILRCVPISNHLYFYWYRQILGQKVEFLVSFYNNEISEKSEIFDDQFSVERPDGSNFTLKIRSTKLEDSAMYFCASSGAGRSNEKLFFGSGTQLSVL.

V usage is TRBV5-1 and J usage is TRBJ1-2, with 7 bases aligning to TRBD1. CDR3 size: 15 residues. Germline V gene sequence: CDR1 SGHRS, CDR2 YFSETQ. Trimming removed 4 bases from V and 5 bases from J; junction bases left unmatched: 11. CDR3 sequence: CASSRNIGQEYGYTF. In DNA, the CDR3 is TGCGCCAGCAGCAGAAATATTGGACAGGAGTATGGCTACACCTTC.

The chain joins TRBV15 to TRBJ2-2, with D possibly TRBD1 on 6 matching bases. V lost 1 base and J lost 2, with 8 bases in between. The CDR3 covers 15 residues. Germline CDR1 is LNHNV and CDR2 is YYDKDF (reference sequence). The chain's CDR3 is CATSRGTDNTGELFF. For the CDR3, the DNA is TGTGCCACCAGCAGAGGGACAGATAACACCGGGGAGCTGTTTTTT.

The chain is built from TRBV6-1 and TRBJ1-5, with D unresolved. Looked up from germline, CDR1 is MNHNS and CDR2 is SASEGT. The CDR3 covers 14 residues. V was cut by 2 bases and J by 7 bases, with 12 bases left in between. In DNA, the CDR3 is TGTGCCAGCAGTGAATCAGACAAGCCACAGCCCCAGCATTTT. This codes for CASSESDKPQPQHF.

The chain employs TRBV5-1 and TRBJ2-5; tentatively, D is TRBD2 (6 bases). The germline V and J ends were trimmed by 0 bases and 2 bases, with 14 bases remaining between them. The CDR3 loop spans 16 amino acids. Germline V gives CDR1 SGHRS, CDR2 YFSETQ. The CDR3 sequence: CASSLVAGSEQETQYF. In DNA form, the CDR3 reads TGCGCCAGCAGCTTGGTCGCCGGGAGCGAGCAAGAGACCCAGTACTTC.

The genes are TRBV5-1 and TRBJ2-3; possibly TRBD2 for D (6 bases). Between the trimmed V and J ends, which lost 2 bases and 1 base, there was a span of 11 bases. This CDR3 contains 15 residues. Germline V gene data show CDR1 as SGHRS and CDR2 as YFSETQ. The DNA of the CDR3 is TGCGCCAGCAGCTTTGGGCGGGACGGCACAGATACGCAGTATTTT. Translation gives CASSFGRDGTDTQYF.

The CDR3, as DNA: TGTGCCAGCAGCTTAGTCGAGGGCTACGAGCAGTACTTC. Translated, it gives CASSLVEGYEQYF. J is TRBJ2-7 and V is TRBV11-2; the D gene is possibly TRBD2 (5 bases). The germline V gene has CDR1 SGHAT and CDR2 FQNNGV. This CDR3 spans 13 amino acids. V lost 1 base, J lost 3 bases, and 7 bases lay in between.

The CDR3, as DNA: TGTGCCAGCAGGGGGGACACACACCTTTGGCAGTACTTC. This translates into CASRGDTHLWQYF. The chain links TRBV27 to TRBJ2-7, with D possibly TRBD1 on 6 matching bases. Germline CDR1 and CDR2: MNHEY and SMNVEV (reference sequence). This CDR3 region has 13 residues. V gave up 6 bases and J gave up 9 bases, with 18 bases separating them.

The CDR3 loop reads CASSALGGAGQPQHF. The CDR3 DNA reads as TGTGCCAGCAGTGCCTTAGGGGGGGCAGGTCAGCCCCAGCATTTT. The chain couples TRBV2 to TRBJ1-5; maybe TRBD1 (6 bases). CDR3 length: 15 amino acids. V was clipped by 4 bases and J by 6 bases, with 16 bases between them. Per germline, CDR1 SNHLY and CDR2 FYNNEI.